This paragraph covers one TCR beta chain sequence. V lost 3 bases, J lost 7 bases, and 7 bases lay in between. Germline V gene sequence: CDR1 MGHRA, CDR2 YSYEKL. The CDR3 runs to 13 residues. This record comes from a study of OX40 agonist ivuxolimab in advanced cancers. Overall study: The mean age was approximately 60 years, ranging from roughly 23 to 79, with less than 90% of participants male.

Repertoires were generated with immunoSEQ multiplex PCR, while TCRdb's copy carries only in-frame clones and drops some. The table has tens of thousands of clones, around 90% seen once. This sample comprised CD4+ or CD8+ T cells sorted from blood, obtained in a trial of the OX40 agonist ivuxolimab. V and J are TRBV4-1 and TRBJ1-6; no clear D gene. This TCR derives from an adult with an advanced solid tumor such as melanoma, head and neck, liver or kidney cancer. CDR3 region: CASSQGGNSPLHF. The CDR3 coding sequence is TGCGCCAGCAGCCAGGGAGGAAATTCACCCCTCCACTTT.